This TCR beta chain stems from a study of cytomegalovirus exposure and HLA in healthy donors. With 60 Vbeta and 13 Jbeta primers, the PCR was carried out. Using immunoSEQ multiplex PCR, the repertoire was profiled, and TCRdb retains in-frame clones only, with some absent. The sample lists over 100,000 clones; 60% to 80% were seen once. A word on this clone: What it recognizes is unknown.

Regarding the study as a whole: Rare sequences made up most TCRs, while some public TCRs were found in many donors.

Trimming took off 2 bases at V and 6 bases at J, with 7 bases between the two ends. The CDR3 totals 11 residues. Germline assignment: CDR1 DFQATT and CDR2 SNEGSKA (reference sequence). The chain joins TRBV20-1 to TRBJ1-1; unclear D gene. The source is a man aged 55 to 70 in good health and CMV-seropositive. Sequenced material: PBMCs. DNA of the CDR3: TGCAGTGCTAGACTGGGCCCTGAAGCTTTCTTT. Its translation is CSARLGPEAFF.